This is a list of T cell receptor beta chains from one sample in a study of T cell responses to AZD1222 COVID-19 vaccine. Sequencing used immunoSEQ multiplex PCR; TCRdb keeps in-frame clones, though not all of them. Here the sample spans 80,000 to 100,000 clones, approximately 85% being singletons. This specimen was peripheral blood, taken 28 days after the second AZD1222 dose. The source of these receptors is an adult who received the AZD1222 COVID-19 vaccine. Both conserved end residues are part of each CDR3. D genes are given only for firm matches. A clone size is listed for some rows: how often the clone was seen (once, few, many), or a class if it is expanded.

j_call	v_call	d_call	clone_size	cdr3_nt	cdr3_aa
TRBJ2-7	TRBV7-2	TRBD2	NA	TGTGCCAGCAGCCTACTAGCGGGAGCCTCCTACGAGCAGTACTTC	CASSLLAGASYEQYF
TRBJ1-3	TRBV30	TRBD1	NA	TGTGCCTGGAGTGTGACAGGGACCGTCTCTGGAAACACCATATATTTT	CAWSVTGTVSGNTIYF
TRBJ2-1	TRBV7-3	TRBD2	NA	TGTGCCAGCAGCTTAAACCCCGGACTAGATCGGAATGAGCAGTTCTTC	CASSLNPGLDRNEQFF
TRBJ2-5	TRBV11-2	TRBD2	NA	TGTGCCAGCAGCCCAACTAGCGTCTTAGAGACCCAGTACTTC	CASSPTSVLETQYF
TRBJ2-1	TRBV5-1	TRBD1	NA	TGCGCCAGCAGCACGTCGGGGACAGGGAGTGCTGAGCAGTTCTTC	CASSTSGTGSAEQFF
TRBJ1-1	TRBV19	TRBD1	NA	TGTGCCAGTAGTATAGTGACAGGGGGGACTGAAGCTTTCTTT	CASSIVTGGTEAFF
TRBJ1-2	TRBV29-1	TRBD1	NA	TGCAGCGTTGAAGACCCAGCGGGACAGGGGGCGGCCTATGGCTACACCTTC	CSVEDPAGQGAAYGYTF
TRBJ1-2	TRBV4-3	NA	NA	TGCGCCAGCAGCCAAGGTCTTGACAGCGATTATGGCTACACCTTC	CASSQGLDSDYGYTF
TRBJ1-1	TRBV6-2/TRBV6-3	NA	NA	TGTGCCAGCAGTTACCCTACGAGGAGGCCTGAAGCTTTCTTT	CASSYPTRRPEAFF
TRBJ2-7	TRBV28	NA	NA	TGTGCCAGCAGTTTAGACAGCTCCTACGAGCAGTACTTC	CASSLDSSYEQYF
TRBJ1-5	TRBV4-2	NA	NA	TGTGCCAGCAGCCAGGGGACGGATAGCAATCAGCCCCAGCATTTT	CASSQGTDSNQPQHF
TRBJ2-7	TRBV7-2	NA	NA	TGTGCCAGCAGCTCCGGACACAACTACGAGCAGTACTTC	CASSSGHNYEQYF
TRBJ1-4	TRBV2	NA	NA	TGTGCCAGCAGCGAAGAAAGGCTTAATGAAAAACTGTTTTTT	CASSEERLNEKLFF
TRBJ1-1	TRBV4-3	NA	NA	TGCGCCAGCAGCCAGGGACCTAAGAACACTGAAGCTTTCTTT	CASSQGPKNTEAFF
TRBJ1-2	TRBV5-1	TRBD1	NA	TGCGCCAGCAGCCCGGACAGGGTGGGCTATGGCTACACCTTC	CASSPDRVGYGYTF
TRBJ2-1	TRBV20-1	TRBD2	once	TGCAGTGCTAGTCGACGGGGGGACTACAATGAGCAGTTCTTC	CSASRRGDYNEQFF
TRBJ1-5	TRBV7-2	NA	NA	TGTGCCAGCAGCCTAACCGGGACACAGCCCAATCAGCCCCAGCATTTT	CASSLTGTQPNQPQHF
TRBJ1-2	TRBV7-2	NA	NA	TGTGCCAGCAGCTTAGCGGGGGGATCAAGCTATGGCTACACCTTC	CASSLAGGSSYGYTF
TRBJ1-5	TRBV19	NA	NA	TGTGCCAGTAGTTATACGGAGAATCAGCCCCAGCATTTT	CASSYTENQPQHF
TRBJ1-5	TRBV24-1	NA	NA	TGTGCCACCGGCGGGGGACTCAATCAGCCCCAGCATTTT	CATGGGLNQPQHF
TRBJ2-1	TRBV11-1	NA	NA	TGTGCCAGCAGCGATGGTACTAATGAGCAGTTCTTC	CASSDGTNEQFF
TRBJ1-2	TRBV2	NA	few	TGTGCCAGCAGTGCCACCCGCGCGACGAGAAACTATGGCTACACCTTC	CASSATRATRNYGYTF
TRBJ1-6	TRBV3-1/TRBV3-2	NA	NA	TGTGCCAGCAGCCGAACGCCAAGCTCCTATAATTCACCCCTCCACTTT	CASSRTPSSYNSPLHF
TRBJ2-1	TRBV15	NA	NA	TGTGCCACCAGCAGATCAGGCAGCTCCTACAATGAGCAGTTCTTC	CATSRSGSSYNEQFF
TRBJ1-1	TRBV23-1	NA	NA	TGCGCCAGCAGTCAATCCCTCGGGAGCGAGAACACTGAAGCTTTCTTT	CASSQSLGSENTEAFF
TRBJ1-2	TRBV28	NA	few	TGTGCCAGCAGTTTAGTCAGCAATAACTATGGCTACACCTTC	CASSLVSNNYGYTF
TRBJ2-1	TRBV2	NA	once	TGTGCCAGCAGTGAAGGACCGGGGACCCTATCCAATGAGCAGTTCTTC	CASSEGPGTLSNEQFF
TRBJ2-2	TRBV15	NA	NA	TGTGCCACCAGCAGGGACAACACCGGGGAGCTGTTTTTT	CATSRDNTGELFF
TRBJ1-1	TRBV2	TRBD1	NA	TGTGCCAGCAGTGCCTCCGGGGACAGGGGTACTGAAGCTTTCTTT	CASSASGDRGTEAFF
TRBJ2-1	TRBV7-3	TRBD2	NA	TGTGCCAGCAGCTTCGCGAGCGGGGGGACAAATGAGCAGTTCTTC	CASSFASGGTNEQFF
TRBJ1-1	TRBV27	TRBD1	NA	TGTGCCAGCAGTTCACAGGGGAGCGGGACTGAAGCTTTCTTT	CASSSQGSGTEAFF
TRBJ1-5	TRBV28	NA	NA	TGTGCCAGCAGTTTCTCACAGGGTTGGGGGCAGCCCCAGCATTTT	CASSFSQGWGQPQHF
TRBJ2-7	TRBV7-2	NA	few	TGTGCCAGCAGCTTACAACAGGGAAAGGTCGACGAGCAGTACTTC	CASSLQQGKVDEQYF
TRBJ1-5	TRBV19	TRBD1	NA	TGTGCCAGTAGTTCCCGAGGGGGCGGGGAGGGCAATCAGCCCCAGCATTTT	CASSSRGGGEGNQPQHF
TRBJ1-6	TRBV18	NA	NA	TGTGCCAGCTCACCACTTTACAGGGAGGATTCACCCCTCCACTTT	CASSPLYREDSPLHF
TRBJ2-7	TRBV30	NA	NA	TGTGCCTGGAGCGGACTCACCACTTTTGATGGGCAGTACTTC	CAWSGLTTFDGQYF
TRBJ2-7	TRBV7-3	TRBD1	NA	TGTGCCAGCAGCTCGGGACAGGGGGACTACGAGCAGTACTTC	CASSSGQGDYEQYF
TRBJ2-3	TRBV30	NA	NA	TGTGCCTGGAGTGTATCTGCAGATACGCAGTATTTT	CAWSVSADTQYF
TRBJ2-1	TRBV28	NA	NA	TGTGCCAGCAGTTTACTCGACAATGAGCAGTTCTTC	CASSLLDNEQFF
TRBJ1-5	TRBV4-1	NA	NA	TGCGCCAGCAGCCAATTCTGGGGGCAGCCCCAGCATTTT	CASSQFWGQPQHF
TRBJ1-4	TRBV7-9	NA	NA	TGTGCCAGCAGCTTACAATCGTCGGTCCTGGGTGAAAAACTGTTTTTT	CASSLQSSVLGEKLFF
TRBJ2-1	TRBV6-5	NA	once	TGTGCCAGCAAGTCCGATGAGGATGAGCAGTTCTTC	CASKSDEDEQFF
TRBJ2-1	TRBV5-6	NA	NA	TGTGCCAGCAGCTTGGCCGGCAGAGCCTCCTACAATGAGCAGTTCTTC	CASSLAGRASYNEQFF
TRBJ2-1	TRBV11-1	NA	NA	TGTGCCAGCAGCTTAGGAGGGCGGCGGACCAATGAGCAGTTCTTC	CASSLGGRRTNEQFF
TRBJ1-2	TRBV3-1/TRBV3-2	NA	few	TGTGCCAGCAGCCAAGATGCCACAGGAACTAACTATGGCTACACCTTC	CASSQDATGTNYGYTF
TRBJ1-3	TRBV10-3	TRBD1	few	TGTGCCATTAGCGGACAGGGGGAAAACACCATATATTTT	CAISGQGENTIYF
TRBJ2-7	TRBV4-1	TRBD1	NA	TGCGCCAGCAGCCAACCCTTATCACCGGGACAGGGCTACGAGCAGTACTTC	CASSQPLSPGQGYEQYF
TRBJ1-1	TRBV7-9	NA	once	TGTGCCAGCAGCTACAAAATGAACACTGAAGCTTTCTTT	CASSYKMNTEAFF
TRBJ1-6	TRBV6-5	TRBD1	NA	TGTGCCAGCAACGCAGGGGGGGTTGGGAATTCACCCCTCCACTTT	CASNAGGVGNSPLHF
TRBJ2-7	TRBV27	NA	NA	TGTGCCAGCAGTTACTACAGGACCTACGAGCAGTACTTC	CASSYYRTYEQYF